Included here is one T cell receptor (beta chain) sequence, with context. This specimen comes from a study of blood T cell repertoires in COVID-19. Study in general: There were acute and convalescent COVID-19 samples, and they came from the United States, Italy and Spain. PBMCs, B-cell-depleted T cells, or T cells provided the cDNA or gDNA that made up the material.

In the source study's methods: Using reference gene primer amplification, nucleated cell counts were estimated. Libraries were prepared by immunoSEQ multiplex PCR; TCRdb keeps only in-frame clonotypes and omits some of them. V and J calls and clone size are given by that table; D and trimming were obtained from the DNA. The sample shows tens of thousands of clones, roughly four fifths of them seen only once. V lost 4 bases and J lost 2; bases outside the gene matches: 20. This CDR3 comprises 20 residues. Germline lookup yields CDR1 PRHDT and CDR2 FYEKMQ (reference sequence). This clonotype was obtained from an older woman with acute or convalescent COVID-19. The V call is TRBV13, the J call TRBJ2-3, with 8 bases that match TRBD2. The specimen sequenced was peripheral blood. For the CDR3, the DNA is TGTGCCAGCAGCTCCGTCTATGAGCGAATAAAGCGGGGGCACACAGATACGCAGTATTTT. As protein: CASSSVYERIKRGHTDTQYF.